Listed below are T cell receptor beta chains from one sample, sequenced in a study of identical twins. TCRdb recomputed calls from the 5' RACE reads with MiXCR, one row per CDR3 protein. Of some 200,000 distinct CDR3 sequences in the sample, roughly 7.5% were seen once. These data were likewise used in another study, on yellow fever vaccine responses in identical twins.

The sequenced sample consisted of memory (CD45RO+) T cells sorted from blood. Receptors originate from a woman aged 18-30 years in good health. Both conserved end residues are trimmed from each CDR3. Each record gives: V gene, CDR3 protein.

TRBV6-6	ASSLTGELF
TRBV7-2	ASGRGMNTEAF
TRBV6-1	ASSEAGGFDQPQH
TRBV7-2	ASSSSASGGLETQY
TRBV15	ATTGGGLLLTNEQF
TRBV20-1	SVQRGLAGDYEQY
TRBV6-5	ASSYDRSRNTIY
TRBV7-8	ASSKEREQY
TRBV20-1	SARGGGSYRDSYGIQF
TRBV12-3/TRBV12-4	ASSSLGGPYEQY
TRBV14	ASSSGGGYT
TRBV4-2	ASSQGSAGSYEQY
TRBV18	ASSLLAGEGEQF
TRBV15	ATSRVPGQSNQPQH
TRBV29-1	SVALGQALGTQY
TRBV2	ATSGQGSYEQY
TRBV11-1	ASSLAIQEFYGQPTYNEQF
TRBV5-1	ASSGLVSEQF
TRBV28	ASSRRASGAVQETQY
TRBV9	ASSPRDQHYEQY
TRBV29-1	SASKGDKTQY
TRBV30	AWRIMDRGESGELF
TRBV28	ASSPPGRKETQY
TRBV6-2/TRBV6-3	ASSPVAGGYRDTQY
TRBV6-1	ASSPEALSTDTQY
TRBV20-1	SAIDGGGATDTQY
TRBV3-1	ASSLAPTWEQY
TRBV29-1	SVSEGAGELF
TRBV6-5	ASSYTKENTEAF
TRBV14	ASSQWIQETQY
TRBV2	ASRSGVGPMNTEAF
TRBV20-1	SARDWRNEKLF
TRBV19	ASSMVGIQETQY